This TCR beta chain was sequenced in a study of a mutant IDH1 vaccine in newly diagnosed glioma. Study overall: Patients, over weeks 1, 3, 5, 7, 11, 15, 19 and 23, received a total of eight vaccinations. Commencement of vaccination occurred 4-6 weeks following radiotherapy alone, or concurrently with temozolomide cycles. Previous care, which was radiotherapy, temozolomide, or both, most often involved both.

The CDR3 consists of 13 residues. CDR1 and CDR2 from the germline V gene are SGHDN and FVKESK. The V and J ends lost 4 bases and 5 bases, in that order; junction bases with no gene match: 3. Specified time point: week 5, during vaccination. Topical imiquimod was applied with each vaccine dose, which held 300 ug of mutant IDH1 20-mer peptide. A note on this clone: What it binds is not known.

Method: immunoSEQ multiplex PCR; TCRdb's copy keeps in-frame clones and lacks some. This table has some 36,000 clones, approximately 80% appearing once. This TCR was sampled from a man between 50 and 59 years old with glioma. The input for sequencing was PBMCs, taken from a glioma patient whose treatment included an IDH1 peptide vaccine. The rearrangement joins TRBV14 to TRBJ2-5; TRBD1 matches 8 bases. Here the CDR3 reads CASSPRQGETQYF. CDR3 DNA: TGTGCCAGCAGCCCCCGACAGGGGGAGACCCAGTACTTC.